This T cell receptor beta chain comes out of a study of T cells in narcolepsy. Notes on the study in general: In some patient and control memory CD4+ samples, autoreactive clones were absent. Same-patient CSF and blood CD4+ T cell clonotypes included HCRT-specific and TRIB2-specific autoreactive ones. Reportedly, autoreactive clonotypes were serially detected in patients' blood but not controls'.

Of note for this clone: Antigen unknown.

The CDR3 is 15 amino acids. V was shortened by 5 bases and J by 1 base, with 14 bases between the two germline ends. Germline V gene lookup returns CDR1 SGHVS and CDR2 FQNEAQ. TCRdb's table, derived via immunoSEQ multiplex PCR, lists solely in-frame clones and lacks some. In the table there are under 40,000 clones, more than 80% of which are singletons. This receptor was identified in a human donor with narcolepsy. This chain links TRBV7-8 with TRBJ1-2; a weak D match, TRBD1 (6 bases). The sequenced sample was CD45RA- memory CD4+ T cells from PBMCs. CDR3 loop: CASSLSGTNNYGYTF. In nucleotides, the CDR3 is TGTGCCAGCAGCCTCTCCGGGACAAATAACTATGGCTACACCTTC.